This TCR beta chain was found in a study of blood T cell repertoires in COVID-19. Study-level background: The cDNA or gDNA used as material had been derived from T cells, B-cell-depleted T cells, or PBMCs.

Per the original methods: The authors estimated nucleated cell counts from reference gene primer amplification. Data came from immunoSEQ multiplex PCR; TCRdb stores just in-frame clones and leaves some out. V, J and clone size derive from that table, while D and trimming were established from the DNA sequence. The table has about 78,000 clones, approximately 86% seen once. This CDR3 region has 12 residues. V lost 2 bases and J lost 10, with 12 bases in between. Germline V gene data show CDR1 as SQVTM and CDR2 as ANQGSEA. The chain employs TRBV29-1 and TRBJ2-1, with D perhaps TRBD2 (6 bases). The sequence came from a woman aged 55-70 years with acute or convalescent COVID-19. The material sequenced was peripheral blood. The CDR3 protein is CSVEREAKEQFF. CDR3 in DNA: TGCAGCGTTGAAAGGGAGGCCAAGGAGCAGTTCTTC.